Listed below are T cell receptor beta chains from one sample, sequenced in a study of shared clonotypes between healthy human individuals. Clones were sequenced by immunoSEQ multiplex PCR, and TCRdb holds only the in-frame ones, with some missing. This table has about 1,500,000 clones, roughly 96% appearing once. The material sequenced was naive CD4+ T cells sorted from blood. The receptors shown here come from a man younger than 45 in good health. CDR3s include the opening cysteine and the closing phenylalanine or tryptophan. The D gene is left open where the match is weak. Size tells how often a clone was seen (once, few, many) or the class of an expanded clone, and some rows leave it out.

J gene | V gene | D gene | clone size | CDR3 protein | CDR3 DNA
TRBJ2-2 | TRBV7-2 | TRBD1 | . | CASRTTGGNTGELFF | TGTGCCAGCAGAACAACAGGGGGGAACACCGGGGAGCTGTTTTTT
TRBJ2-3 | TRBV5-4 | . | . | CASSATLSTDTQYF | TGTGCCAGCAGCGCGACCCTTTCTACAGATACGCAGTATTTT
TRBJ2-7 | TRBV19 | . | . | CASRGRVVNEQYF | TGTGCCAGTAGGGGCAGGGTGGTCAACGAGCAGTACTTC
TRBJ2-7 | TRBV28 | . | . | CASSLSAGVGYF | TGTGCCAGCAGTTTATCGGCCGGCGTTGGGTACTTC
TRBJ2-2 | TRBV6-6 | TRBD1 | . | CASTQTGDNGELFF | TGTGCCAGCACACAAACAGGGGATAACGGGGAGCTGTTTTTT
TRBJ2-7 | TRBV28 | TRBD2 | once | CASSFTAGAGVGEQYF | TGTGCCAGCAGTTTTACGGCGGGAGCGGGAGTGGGGGAGCAGTACTTC
TRBJ2-2 | TRBV10-1 | TRBD1 | once | CASSEGGARTGELFF | TGCGCCAGCAGTGAAGGGGGCGCCCGCACCGGGGAGCTGTTTTTT
TRBJ1-1 | TRBV5-5 | . | . | CASSLVPGTGNTEAFF | TGTGCCAGCAGTTTGGTACCCGGGACGGGGAACACTGAAGCTTTCTTT
TRBJ2-2 | TRBV2 | TRBD1 | . | CASRRTGGNTGELFF | TGTGCCAGCAGACGGACAGGGGGCAACACCGGGGAGCTGTTTTTT
TRBJ2-1 | TRBV7-6 | . | . | CASSLGLHRSSYNEQFF | TGTGCCAGCAGCTTAGGGTTGCACCGAAGCTCCTACAATGAGCAGTTCTTC
TRBJ2-1 | TRBV5-1 | . | . | CASSLSPGNNEQFF | TGCGCCAGCAGCCTGTCCCCGGGAAACAATGAGCAGTTCTTC
TRBJ2-1 | TRBV2 | TRBD2 | . | CASSDRGTSGTEQFF | TGTGCCAGCAGTGATAGGGGGACTAGTGGTACTGAGCAGTTCTTC
TRBJ2-5 | TRBV7-2 | TRBD2 | . | CASSLSSGSQETQYF | TGTGCCAGCAGCTTGTCTAGCGGGTCTCAAGAGACCCAGTACTTC
TRBJ1-1 | TRBV30 | . | . | CAWSVSPAWNTEAFF | TGTGCCTGGAGTGTTTCCCCGGCATGGAACACTGAAGCTTTCTTT
TRBJ1-2 | TRBV5-1 | . | . | CASSLGQDGSGYTF | TGCGCCAGCAGCTTGGGCCAGGATGGTTCTGGCTACACCTTC
TRBJ2-7 | TRBV7-8 | . | . | CASSPKTGNFYEQYF | TGTGCCAGCAGCCCCAAGACAGGAAACTTCTACGAGCAGTACTTC
TRBJ2-1 | TRBV19 | . | . | CASSIGLANDEQFF | TGTGCCAGTAGTATTGGGCTAGCTAATGATGAGCAGTTCTTC
TRBJ2-2 | TRBV7-8 | . | . | CASSKDTGELFF | TGTGCCAGCAGCAAAGACACCGGGGAGCTGTTTTTT
TRBJ2-7 | TRBV6-1 | TRBD1 | . | CASSADRGYEQYF | TGTGCCAGCAGTGCTGACAGGGGTTACGAGCAGTACTTC
TRBJ1-2 | TRBV6-1 | . | . | CASSESGRVGYTF | TGTGCCAGCAGTGAATCCGGAAGGGTTGGCTACACCTTC
TRBJ2-3 | TRBV19 | TRBD2 | . | CASTQWGLTSGIDTQYF | TGTGCCAGTACCCAATGGGGCCTCACTAGCGGGATTGATACGCAGTATTTT
TRBJ2-1 | TRBV7-2 | TRBD2 | once | CASSFKAGGRNEQFF | TGTGCCAGCAGCTTCAAAGCGGGAGGAAGGAATGAGCAGTTCTTC
TRBJ2-7 | TRBV7-8 | . | . | CASSLAYGSYEQYF | TGTGCCAGCAGCTTAGCATACGGATCCTACGAGCAGTACTTC
TRBJ2-1 | TRBV6-1 | TRBD2 | . | CASSASSGTSYNEQFF | TGTGCCAGCAGTGCCTCTAGCGGGACGTCCTACAATGAGCAGTTCTTC
TRBJ2-1 | TRBV4-3 | TRBD2 | . | CASSQRAAGGSNEQFF | TGCGCCAGCAGCCAACGGGCAGCGGGAGGGAGCAATGAGCAGTTCTTC
TRBJ2-7 | TRBV5-6 | . | . | CASSFSGTYEQYF | TGTGCCAGCAGCTTTTCGGGAACCTACGAGCAGTACTTC
TRBJ1-2 | TRBV20-1 | . | . | CSALLDGYTF | TGCAGTGCCTTACTCGATGGCTACACCTTC
TRBJ2-7 | TRBV4-3 | . | . | CASSQDARASVGNEQYF | TGCGCCAGCAGCCAAGATGCCAGAGCTAGCGTCGGAAACGAGCAGTACTTC